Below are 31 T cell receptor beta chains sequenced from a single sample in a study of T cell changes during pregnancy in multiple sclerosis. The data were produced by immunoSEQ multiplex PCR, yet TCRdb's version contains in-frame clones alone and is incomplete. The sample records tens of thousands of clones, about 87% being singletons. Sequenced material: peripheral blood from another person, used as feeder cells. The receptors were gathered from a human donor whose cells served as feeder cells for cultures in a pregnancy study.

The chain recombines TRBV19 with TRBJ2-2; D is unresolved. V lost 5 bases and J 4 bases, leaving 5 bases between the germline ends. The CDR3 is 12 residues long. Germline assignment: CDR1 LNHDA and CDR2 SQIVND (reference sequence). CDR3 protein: CASSGFTGELFF. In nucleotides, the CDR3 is TGTGCCAGTAGTGGGTTCACCGGGGAGCTGTTTTTT.

The CDR3 coding sequence is TGCGCCAGCAGCTTGACCCCACTAGCGGATAGCACAGATACGCAGTATTTT. Translating it yields CASSLTPLADSTDTQYF. The chain joins TRBV5-1 to TRBJ2-3; 8 nucleotides match TRBD2. The CDR3 extends over 17 amino acids. V lost 1 base, J lost 0 bases, and 7 bases stayed unmatched. CDR1 SGHRS and CDR2 YFSETQ come from the germline V gene.

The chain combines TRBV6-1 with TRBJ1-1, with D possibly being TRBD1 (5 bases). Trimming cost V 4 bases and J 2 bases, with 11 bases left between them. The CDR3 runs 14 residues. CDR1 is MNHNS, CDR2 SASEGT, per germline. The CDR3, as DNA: TGTGCCAGCAGTGGCTGGGGCCCAAACACTGAAGCTTTCTTT. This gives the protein CASSGWGPNTEAFF.

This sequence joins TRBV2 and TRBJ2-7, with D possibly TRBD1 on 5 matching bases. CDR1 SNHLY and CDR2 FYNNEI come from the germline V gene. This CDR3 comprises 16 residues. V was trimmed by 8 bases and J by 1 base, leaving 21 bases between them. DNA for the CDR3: TGTGCCAGCTGGCCCCGGGCGCAGGGTAGATCCTACGAGCAGTACTTC. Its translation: CASWPRAQGRSYEQYF.

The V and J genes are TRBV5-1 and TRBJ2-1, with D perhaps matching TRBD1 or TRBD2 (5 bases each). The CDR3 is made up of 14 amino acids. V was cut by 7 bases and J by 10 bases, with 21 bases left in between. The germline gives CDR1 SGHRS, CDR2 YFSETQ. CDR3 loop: CASGTGTLSREQFF. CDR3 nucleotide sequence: TGCGCCAGCGGTACCGGGACCTTATCTCGGGAGCAGTTCTTC.

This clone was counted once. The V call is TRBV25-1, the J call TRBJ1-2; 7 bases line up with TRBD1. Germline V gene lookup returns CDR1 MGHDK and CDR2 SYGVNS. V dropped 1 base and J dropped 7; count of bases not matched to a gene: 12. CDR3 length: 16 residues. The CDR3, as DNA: TGTGCCAGCAGTGAATTGGGCACAGGGGAAGTTCGTGGCTACACCTTC. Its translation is CASSELGTGEVRGYTF.

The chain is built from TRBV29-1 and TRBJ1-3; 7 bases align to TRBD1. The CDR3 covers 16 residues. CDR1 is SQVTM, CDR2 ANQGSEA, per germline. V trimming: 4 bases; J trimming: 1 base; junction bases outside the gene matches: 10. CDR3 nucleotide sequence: TGCAGCGTTGGTGGTAGCAGGGGGAAATCTGGAAACACCATATATTTT. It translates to CSVGGSRGKSGNTIYF.

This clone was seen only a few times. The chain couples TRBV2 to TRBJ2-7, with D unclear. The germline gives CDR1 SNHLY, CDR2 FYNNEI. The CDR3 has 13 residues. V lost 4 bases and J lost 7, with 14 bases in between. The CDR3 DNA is TGTGCCAGCAGTGGTGACCGCCCCCAGGAGCAGTACTTC. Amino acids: CASSGDRPQEQYF.

CDR3: CASSLVPGGGNEQFF. CDR3 sequence (DNA): TGCGCCAGCAGCTTGGTGCCGGGGGGTGGCAATGAGCAGTTCTTC. This sequence joins TRBV5-1 and TRBJ2-1; 7 bases map to TRBD2. Trimming took 0 bases from V and 6 from J; bases not matched to a gene: 6. The CDR3 covers 15 residues. The germline V gene has CDR1 SGHRS and CDR2 YFSETQ.

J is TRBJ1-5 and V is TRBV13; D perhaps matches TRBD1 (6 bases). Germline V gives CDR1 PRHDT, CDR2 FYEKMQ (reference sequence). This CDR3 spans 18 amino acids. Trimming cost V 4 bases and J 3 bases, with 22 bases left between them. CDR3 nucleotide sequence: TGTGCCAGCAGCTCCTCGTTACAGGGCCCGCTCGACAATCAGCCCCAGCATTTT. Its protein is CASSSSLQGPLDNQPQHF. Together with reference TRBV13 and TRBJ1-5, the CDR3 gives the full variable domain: AAGVIQSPRHLIKEKRETATLKCYPIPRHDTVYWYQQGPGQDPQFLISFYEKMQSDKGSIPDRFSAQQFSDYHSELNMSSLELGDSALYFCASSSSLQGPLDNQPQHFGDGTRLSIL.

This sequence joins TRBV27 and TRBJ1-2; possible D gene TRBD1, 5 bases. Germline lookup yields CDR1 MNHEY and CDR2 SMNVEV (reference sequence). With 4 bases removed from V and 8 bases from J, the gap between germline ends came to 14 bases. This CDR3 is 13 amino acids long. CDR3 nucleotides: TGTGCCAGCAGTTCCTCGGACATGCGGGGCTACACCTTC. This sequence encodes CASSSSDMRGYTF.

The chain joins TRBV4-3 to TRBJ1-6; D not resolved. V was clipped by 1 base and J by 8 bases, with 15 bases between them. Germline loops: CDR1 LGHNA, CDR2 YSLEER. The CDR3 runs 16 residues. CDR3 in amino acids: CASSQVSARSDSPLHF. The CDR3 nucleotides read TGCGCCAGCAGCCAAGTGTCGGCCAGGTCAGATTCACCCCTCCACTTT.

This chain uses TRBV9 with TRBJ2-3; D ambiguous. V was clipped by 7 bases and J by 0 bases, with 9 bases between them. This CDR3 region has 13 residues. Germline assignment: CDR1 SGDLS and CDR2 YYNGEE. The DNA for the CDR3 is TGTGCCAGCGGGCGGCCAAGCACAGATACGCAGTATTTT. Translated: CASGRPSTDTQYF.

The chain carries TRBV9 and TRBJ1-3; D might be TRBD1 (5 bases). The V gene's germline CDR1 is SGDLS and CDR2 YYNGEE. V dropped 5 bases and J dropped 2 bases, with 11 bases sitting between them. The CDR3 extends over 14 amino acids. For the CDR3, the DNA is TGTGCCAGCAGAAGAGGGGTAACTGGAAACACCATATATTTT. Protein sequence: CASRRGVTGNTIYF.

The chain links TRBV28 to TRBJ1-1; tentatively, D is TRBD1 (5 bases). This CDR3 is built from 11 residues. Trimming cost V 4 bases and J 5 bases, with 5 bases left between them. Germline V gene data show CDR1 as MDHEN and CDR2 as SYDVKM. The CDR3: CASSSGTEAFF. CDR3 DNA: TGTGCCAGCAGTTCAGGGACTGAAGCTTTCTTT.

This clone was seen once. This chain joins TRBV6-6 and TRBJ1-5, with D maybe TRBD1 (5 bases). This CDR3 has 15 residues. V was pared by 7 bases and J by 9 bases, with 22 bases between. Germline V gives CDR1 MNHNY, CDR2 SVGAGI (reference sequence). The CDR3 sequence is CASIREAQQTPPQHF. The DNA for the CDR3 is TGTGCCAGCATCAGGGAGGCCCAACAGACGCCGCCCCAGCATTTT.

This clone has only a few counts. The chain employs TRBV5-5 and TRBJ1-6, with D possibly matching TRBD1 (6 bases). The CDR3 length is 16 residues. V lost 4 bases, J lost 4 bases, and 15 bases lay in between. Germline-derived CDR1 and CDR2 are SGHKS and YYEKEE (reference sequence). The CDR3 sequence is CASSPVGQNYNSPLHF. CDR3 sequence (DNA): TGTGCCAGCAGCCCTGTTGGACAGAATTATAATTCACCCCTCCACTTT.

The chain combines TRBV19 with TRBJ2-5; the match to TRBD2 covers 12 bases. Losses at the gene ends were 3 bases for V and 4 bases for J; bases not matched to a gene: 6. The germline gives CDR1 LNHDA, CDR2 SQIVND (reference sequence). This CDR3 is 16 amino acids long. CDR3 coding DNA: TGTGCCAGTAGTATCCAGCTAGCGGGGGGGCTAGAGACCCAGTACTTC. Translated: CASSIQLAGGLETQYF.

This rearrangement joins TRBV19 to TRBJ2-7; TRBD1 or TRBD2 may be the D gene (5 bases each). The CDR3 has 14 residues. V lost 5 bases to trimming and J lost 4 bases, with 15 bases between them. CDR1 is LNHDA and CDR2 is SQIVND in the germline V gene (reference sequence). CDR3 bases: TGTGCCAGTAGTGCGACGGGACCGGCATACGAGCAGTACTTC. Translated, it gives CASSATGPAYEQYF. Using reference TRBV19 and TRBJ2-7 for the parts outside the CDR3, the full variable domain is DGGITQSPKYLFRKEGQNVTLSCEQNLNHDAMYWYRQDPGQGLRLIYYSQIVNDFQKGDIAEGYSVSREKKESFPLTVTSAQKNPTAFYLCASSATGPAYEQYFGPGTRLTVT.

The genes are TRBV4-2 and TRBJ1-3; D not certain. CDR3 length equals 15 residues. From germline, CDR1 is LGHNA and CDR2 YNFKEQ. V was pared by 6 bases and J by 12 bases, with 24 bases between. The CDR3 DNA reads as TGTGCCAGCAGTCAGGTCGCTCCGGTCCTTTACGACATATATTTT. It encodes CASSQVAPVLYDIYF.

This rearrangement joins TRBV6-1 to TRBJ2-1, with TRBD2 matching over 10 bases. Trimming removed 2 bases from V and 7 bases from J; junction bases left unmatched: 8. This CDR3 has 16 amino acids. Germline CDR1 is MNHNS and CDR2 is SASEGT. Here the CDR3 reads CASSERRGTSVNEQFF. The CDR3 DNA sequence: TGTGCCAGCAGTGAAAGGAGGGGGACTAGCGTAAATGAGCAGTTCTTC.

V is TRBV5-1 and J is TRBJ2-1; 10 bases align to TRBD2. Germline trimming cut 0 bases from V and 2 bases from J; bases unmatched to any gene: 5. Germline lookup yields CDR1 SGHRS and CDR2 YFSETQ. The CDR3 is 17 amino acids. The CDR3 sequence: CASSLGTSGPPYNEQFF. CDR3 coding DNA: TGCGCCAGCAGCTTGGGGACTAGCGGACCTCCCTACAATGAGCAGTTCTTC.

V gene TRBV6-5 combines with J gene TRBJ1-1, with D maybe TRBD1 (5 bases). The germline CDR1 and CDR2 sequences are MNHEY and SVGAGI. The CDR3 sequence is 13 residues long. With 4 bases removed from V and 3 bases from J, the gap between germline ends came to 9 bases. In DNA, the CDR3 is TGTGCCAGCAGTTGGGGGTCGGACACTGAAGCTTTCTTT. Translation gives CASSWGSDTEAFF.

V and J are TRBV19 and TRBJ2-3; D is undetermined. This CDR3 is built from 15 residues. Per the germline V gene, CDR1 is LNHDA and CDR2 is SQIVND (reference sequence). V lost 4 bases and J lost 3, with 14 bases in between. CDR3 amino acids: CASSRGGMRTDTQYF. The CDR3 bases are TGTGCCAGTAGTAGGGGTGGGATGCGTACAGATACGCAGTATTTT.

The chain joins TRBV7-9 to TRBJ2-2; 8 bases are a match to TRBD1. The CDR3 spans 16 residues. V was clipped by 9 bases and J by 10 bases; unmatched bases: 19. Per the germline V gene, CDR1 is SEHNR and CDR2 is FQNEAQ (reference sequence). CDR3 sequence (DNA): TGTGCCAGTCCAACCCCGGGACAGGCCAACACGCTGGAGCTGTTTTTT. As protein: CASPTPGQANTLELFF.

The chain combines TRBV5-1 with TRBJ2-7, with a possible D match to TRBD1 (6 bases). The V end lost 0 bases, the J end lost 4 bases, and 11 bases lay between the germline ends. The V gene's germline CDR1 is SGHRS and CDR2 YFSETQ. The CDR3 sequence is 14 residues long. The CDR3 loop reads CASSLAGTQYEQYF. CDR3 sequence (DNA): TGCGCCAGCAGCTTGGCGGGGACACAGTACGAGCAGTACTTC.

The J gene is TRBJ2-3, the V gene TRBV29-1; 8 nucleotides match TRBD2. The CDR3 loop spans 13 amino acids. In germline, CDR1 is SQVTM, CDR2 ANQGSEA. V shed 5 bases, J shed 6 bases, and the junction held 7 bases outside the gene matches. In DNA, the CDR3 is TGCAGCGTTTCCCCAGCGGGAGTGGATACGCAGTATTTT. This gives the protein CSVSPAGVDTQYF.

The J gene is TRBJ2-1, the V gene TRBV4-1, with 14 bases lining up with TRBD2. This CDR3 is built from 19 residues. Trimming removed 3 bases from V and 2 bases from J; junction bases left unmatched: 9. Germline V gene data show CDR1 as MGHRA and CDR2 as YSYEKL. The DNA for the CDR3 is TGCGCCAGCAGCCAGCCTTCGGGACTAGCGGGAGCAACCTACAATGAGCAGTTCTTC. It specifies CASSQPSGLAGATYNEQFF.

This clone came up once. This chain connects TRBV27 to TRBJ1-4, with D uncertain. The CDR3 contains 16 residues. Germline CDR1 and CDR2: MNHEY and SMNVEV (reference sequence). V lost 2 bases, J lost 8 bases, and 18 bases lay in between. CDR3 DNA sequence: TGTGCCAGCAGTTTAGGAATTCTCCCCGGGAACGAAAAACTGTTTTTT. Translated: CASSLGILPGNEKLFF.

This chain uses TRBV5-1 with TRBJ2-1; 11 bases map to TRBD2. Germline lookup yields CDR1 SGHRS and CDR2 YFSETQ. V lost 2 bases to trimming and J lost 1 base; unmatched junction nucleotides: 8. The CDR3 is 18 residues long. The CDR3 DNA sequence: TGCGCCAGCAGCTTCAGCGGTAGCGGGAGGGGGTCCTACAATGAGCAGTTCTTC. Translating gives CASSFSGSGRGSYNEQFF.

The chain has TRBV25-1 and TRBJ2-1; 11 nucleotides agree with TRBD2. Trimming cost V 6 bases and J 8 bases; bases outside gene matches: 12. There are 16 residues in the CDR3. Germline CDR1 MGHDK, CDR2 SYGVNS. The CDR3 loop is CASSPPLAGGGDEQFF. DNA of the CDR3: TGTGCCAGCAGCCCACCCTTAGCGGGAGGGGGCGATGAGCAGTTCTTC. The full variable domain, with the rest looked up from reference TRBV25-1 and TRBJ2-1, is EADIYQTPRYLVIGTGKKITLECSQTMGHDKMYWYQQDPGMELHLIHYSYGVNSTEKGDLSSESTVSRIRTEHFPLTLESARPSHTSQYLCASSPPLAGGGDEQFFGPGTRLTVL.